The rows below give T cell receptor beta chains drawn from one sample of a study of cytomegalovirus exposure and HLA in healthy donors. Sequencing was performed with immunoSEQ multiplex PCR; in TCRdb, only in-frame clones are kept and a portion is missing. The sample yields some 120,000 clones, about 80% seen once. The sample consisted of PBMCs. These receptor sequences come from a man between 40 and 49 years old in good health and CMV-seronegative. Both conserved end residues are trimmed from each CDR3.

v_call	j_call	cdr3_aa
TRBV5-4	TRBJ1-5	ASSFAVNQPQH
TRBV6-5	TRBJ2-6	ASSPSFSGANGLT
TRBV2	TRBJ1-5	ASSGGSYSNQPQH
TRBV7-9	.	ASSSQTRDIYEQY
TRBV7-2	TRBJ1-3	ASSSSSGNTIY
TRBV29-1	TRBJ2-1	SVEIGTGASYNEQF
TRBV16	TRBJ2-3	ASSQLSSARTDTQY
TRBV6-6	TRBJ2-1	ASSYQLAGGYNEQF
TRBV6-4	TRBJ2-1	ASSGGSNNEQF
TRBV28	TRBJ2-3	ASSLQGAFADTQY
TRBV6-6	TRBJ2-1	ASRSKRGDTYNEQF
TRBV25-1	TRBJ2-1	ASSDRNEQF
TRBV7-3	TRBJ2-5	ASSQGGMVQPYQETQY
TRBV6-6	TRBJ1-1	ASSNDRGGSTEAF
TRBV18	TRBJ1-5	ASSPTGIGQPQH
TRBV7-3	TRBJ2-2	ASSLRGRNAGELF
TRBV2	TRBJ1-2	ASLTGLYGYT
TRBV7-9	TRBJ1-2	ASSSPTGALTHKNGYT
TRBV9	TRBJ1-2	ASSATTRQGGNYGYT
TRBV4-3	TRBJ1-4	ASTTGLGGEKLF
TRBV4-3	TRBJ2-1	ASSQDRQFYNEQF
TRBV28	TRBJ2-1	ASSPDNYEQF
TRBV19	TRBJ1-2	ASSGSRQSSWGYT
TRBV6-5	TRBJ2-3	ASSYTSTDTQY
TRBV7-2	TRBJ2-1	ASSLGTSGGASSEQF
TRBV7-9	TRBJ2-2	ASYSTGGVTNTGELF
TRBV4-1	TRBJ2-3	ASSQDGLSTDTQY
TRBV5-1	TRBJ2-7	ASSLGGSYNYEQY
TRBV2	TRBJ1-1	ASNGLRGTEAF
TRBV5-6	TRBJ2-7	ASSLNRDIGYYEQY
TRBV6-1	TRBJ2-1	ASTPSRYNEQF
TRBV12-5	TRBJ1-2	ASAIGLGLYYGYT
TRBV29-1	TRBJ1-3	SVVGGTRSGNTIY
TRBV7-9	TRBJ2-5	ASSLMGGGETQY
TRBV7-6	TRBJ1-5	ASSLDRSQPQH
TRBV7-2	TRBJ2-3	ASSLDIGGKLDTQY
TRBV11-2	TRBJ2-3	ASSKPKGTGGGTDTQY
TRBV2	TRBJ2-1	ASMSAGGVNEQF
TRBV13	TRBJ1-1	ASRGGNTEAF
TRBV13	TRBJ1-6	ASSATPTGFNSPLH
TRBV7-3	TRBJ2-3	ASCLSGGSTDTQY
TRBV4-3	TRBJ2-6	ASSHFGQGTPGANVLT
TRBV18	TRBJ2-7	ASSGAGGRSYEQY
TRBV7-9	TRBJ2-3	ASSFDGTSTDTQY
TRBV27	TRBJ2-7	ASSSGGTFRYEQY
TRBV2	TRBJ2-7	ASTYLRTGGAYEQY
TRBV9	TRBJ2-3	ASSLEGRNTQY
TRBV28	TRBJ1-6	ASTRQGAVSPLH
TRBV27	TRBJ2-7	ATKGNSYYEQY
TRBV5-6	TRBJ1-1	ASRSGSYRVNTEAF
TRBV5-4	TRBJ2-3	ASRHGGAGADTQY
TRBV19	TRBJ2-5	ASSGRSGLTTQY
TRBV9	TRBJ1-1	ASSVTGGSRDTEAF